This T cell receptor beta chain was recovered during a study of T cell responses to AZD1222 COVID-19 vaccine. From germline, CDR1 is LGHDT and CDR2 YNNKEL (reference sequence). V was cut by 3 bases and J by 0 bases, with 12 bases left in between. The CDR3 contains 16 residues. This clone was counted a few times. TCRdb keeps only in-frame clones here, not all; method: immunoSEQ multiplex PCR. The table shows 140,000 to 150,000 clones, with 91% occurring only once. The sample was peripheral blood, taken 28 days after the second AZD1222 dose. The chain links TRBV3-1 (or the pseudogene TRBV3-2) to TRBJ2-1, with a tentative D call TRBD2 (6 bases). The receptor was isolated from an adult who received the AZD1222 COVID-19 vaccine. CDR3 in amino acids: CASSQARGSSYNEQFF. The CDR3 DNA reads as TGTGCCAGCAGCCAGGCACGGGGGAGCTCCTACAATGAGCAGTTCTTC.